The source of this T cell receptor (beta chain) is a study of identical twins. TCRdb reprocessed the 5' RACE reads via MiXCR and lists one record per CDR3 protein. The data contain over 550,000 distinct CDR3 sequences, just over 7% of them singletons. In germline, CDR1 is SGDLS, CDR2 YYNGEE. CDR3 length: 17 amino acids. Trimming cost V 4 bases and J 5 bases; bases outside gene matches: 14. This clonotype showed up just a few times. In addition, the sample was reused for a study of yellow fever vaccine responses in identical twins.

V gene TRBV9 combines with J gene TRBJ2-1; TRBD2 matches at 8 bases. The source of this sequence is a woman between 18 and 29 years old in good health. The sample comprised PBMCs. The DNA for the CDR3 is TGTGCCAGCAGCCCCCGGTCGGGGACGGGAGGGGACAATGAGCAGTTCTTC. As protein: CASSPRSGTGGDNEQFF.